The count of the clone carrying this T cell receptor (beta chain) is one. Its antigen is unidentified. The data originate from a study of blood T cells in healthy people across ages. Broader study findings: When one million T cells were used, diversity estimates were thought to be underestimates.

Unmatched junction bases numbered 19, after V lost 1 base and J lost 9 bases. Per the germline V gene, CDR1 is SGHAT and CDR2 is FQNNGV. There are 18 residues in the CDR3. Combining a sample-barcoded 5' primer with a J-beta primer mix, a second PCR ran for roughly 6 to 12 cycles. CDR3-containing paired-end reads numbering at least 2.5 million came from each sample. TCRdb analysed the 5' RACE reads with MiXCR anew, one entry per CDR3 protein. Of over 600,000 distinct CDR3 sequences listed, about 56% are singletons. The chain carries TRBV11-2 and TRBJ2-7; 9 nucleotides agree with TRBD2. Sequenced sample: blood. The sequence derives from a man between 35 and 55 years old in good health. CDR3 residues: CASSLVGGRATPRIGQYF. As DNA, the CDR3 is TGTGCCAGCAGCTTAGTCGGCGGGAGGGCGACCCCCAGGATCGGGCAGTACTTC.